Sequencing of this T cell receptor beta chain was carried out in a study of identical twins. This clonotype appeared many times. Antigen: not known. Study-level points and caveats: Among out-of-frame alpha sequences shared by twins, low generation probability occurred in excess. Weaker excess twin sharing was seen among beta out-of-frame sequences. Within cord blood, abundant beta clonotypes carried fewer insertions, but memory repertoires showed no such trend.

cDNA carried unique molecular identifiers, and a universal primer site was added by template switching. TCRdb recomputed calls from the 5' RACE reads with MiXCR, one row per CDR3 protein. Found here are approximately 670,000 distinct CDR3 sequences, 6% to 6.5% of them singletons; the top ten hold 1.5% to 2%. The ends were cut back, 0 bases at V and 0 bases at J, with 10 bases in the middle. Germline V lookup: CDR1 SGHRS, CDR2 YFSETQ. There are 16 residues in the CDR3. This receptor was identified in a man between 18 and 35 years old in good health. The chain recombines TRBV5-1 with TRBJ2-1; D unclear. What was sequenced was naive T cells sorted from blood. Written as DNA, the CDR3 is TGCGCCAGCAGCTTGGCCCTGTCAGCCTCCTACAATGAGCAGTTCTTC. This codes for CASSLALSASYNEQFF.